The 16 T cell receptor beta chains listed next were all sequenced from one sample in a study of blood T cell repertoires in COVID-19 (TCRdb year 2020). Library prep was done by the immunoSEQ multiplex PCR assay. In its TCRdb copy, this immuneACCESS table keeps in-frame sequences only and misses some clones. Where compared with another copy, unresolved V genes explain less than half of these, and the others have no known cause. The table for this sample lists 76,000 or so clones; over 75% of them were counted only once. Of the sample, 11% falls within the top ten clones. Sequencing was done on a sample of peripheral blood. The receptors come from a man in his fifties with acute or convalescent COVID-19.

The gene calls are TRBV10-2 and TRBJ1-6; D remains unclear. This CDR3 comprises 13 residues. V was shortened by 7 bases and J by 4 bases, with 8 bases between the two germline ends. Germline loops: CDR1 WSHSY, CDR2 SAAADI. CDR3 sequence: CASMRVYNSPLHF. CDR3 DNA sequence: TGCGCCAGCATGCGGGTATATAATTCACCCCTCCACTTT.

V and J are TRBV29-1 and TRBJ2-3; TRBD1 aligns across 8 bases. The CDR3 runs 13 residues. Germline V gene data show CDR1 as SQVTM and CDR2 as ANQGSEA. The trim removed 7 bases at V and 2 bases at J, leaving 5 bases unmatched. In DNA, the CDR3 is TGCAGCGGAGACAGGGGAAACACAGATACGCAGTATTTT. This translates into CSGDRGNTDTQYF.

The rearrangement links TRBV5-1 to TRBJ2-2, with 7 nucleotides matching TRBD1. Germline values: CDR1 SGHRS, CDR2 YFSETQ. With V trimmed by 3 bases and J by 4 bases, 6 bases remained unmatched. This CDR3 region has 15 residues. CDR3 in amino acids: CASSSTGKATGELFF. In nucleotides, the CDR3 is TGCGCCAGCAGCTCGACAGGGAAGGCCACCGGGGAGCTGTTTTTT.

The gene calls are TRBV3-1 (or the pseudogene TRBV3-2) and TRBJ2-5; 7 bases agree with TRBD1. The CDR3 sequence is 14 residues long. The V segment lost 6 bases and the J segment 4 bases; nucleotides outside the gene matches: 8. The germline V gene has CDR1 LGHDT and CDR2 YNNKEL (reference sequence). The CDR3 DNA follows: TGTGCCAGCAGTCGTAGGACAGGAGGAGAGACCCAGTACTTC. It encodes CASSRRTGGETQYF.

The chain links TRBV7-2 to TRBJ2-3; 12 positions match TRBD2. Germline V lookup: CDR1 SGHTA, CDR2 FQGNSA. Trimming took 1 base from V and 5 from J; bases not matched to a gene: 4. The CDR3 sequence is 16 residues long. The CDR3 reads CASSLGLAGEGDTQYF. CDR3 nucleotide sequence: TGTGCCAGCAGCTTAGGACTAGCGGGAGAAGGAGATACGCAGTATTTT.

The chain combines TRBV7-9 with TRBJ1-4, with D tentatively TRBD1 (6 bases). Germline V gene data show CDR1 as SEHNR and CDR2 as FQNEAQ (reference sequence). This CDR3 comprises 16 residues. The ends were cut back, 5 bases at V and 6 bases at J, with 19 bases in the middle. The CDR3 spells CASSPHGAGADEKLFF. CDR3 nucleotide sequence: TGTGCCAGCAGCCCCCATGGGGCAGGGGCGGATGAAAAACTGTTTTTT. The complete variable domain, with remaining parts taken from reference TRBV7-9 and TRBJ1-4, reads DTGVSQNPRHKITKRGQNVTFRCDPISEHNRLYWYRQTLGQGPEFLTYFQNEAQLEKSRLLSDRFSAERPKGSFSTLEIQRTEQGDSAMYLCASSPHGAGADEKLFFGSGTQLSVL.

CDR3 residues: CASNYRGLGTDTQYF. CDR3 nucleotides: TGTGCCAGCAATTACAGGGGGCTGGGCACAGATACGCAGTATTTT. The rearrangement uses TRBV27 and TRBJ2-3, with 9 bases identical to TRBD1. This CDR3 has 15 amino acids. The germline CDR1 and CDR2 sequences are MNHEY and SMNVEV (reference sequence). V gave up 7 bases and J gave up 1 base; unmatched junction bases: 6.

This rearrangement joins TRBV5-1 to TRBJ2-1, with 11 nucleotides matching TRBD2. CDR3 size: 15 residues. Losses at the gene ends were 6 bases for V and 4 bases for J; bases not matched to a gene: 6. Germline CDR1 and CDR2: SGHRS and YFSETQ. CDR3 in amino acids: CASTPLAGAYNEQFF. The CDR3 DNA is TGCGCCAGCACACCACTAGCGGGAGCGTACAATGAGCAGTTCTTC.

V usage is TRBV7-2 and J usage is TRBJ2-3, with 11 bases fitting TRBD2. The germline V gene has CDR1 SGHTA and CDR2 FQGNSA. V shed 6 bases, J shed 5 bases, and the junction held 4 bases outside the gene matches. The CDR3 sequence is 14 residues long. The CDR3 is CASRDSGGVDTQYF. CDR3 nucleotide sequence: TGTGCCAGCAGAGATAGCGGGGGGGTAGATACGCAGTATTTT.

The genes are TRBV18 and TRBJ1-2, with D perhaps matching TRBD1 (6 bases). CDR1 and CDR2 (germline): KGHSH, LQKENI. The CDR3 is 17 residues long. The V and J ends lost 0 bases and 4 bases respectively, with 18 bases between them. The CDR3 region has the DNA TGTGCCAGCTCACCACCGGGGGGGGCCGGCCGCGGCTATGGCTACACCTTC. It codes for CASSPPGGAGRGYGYTF.

The rearrangement links TRBV6-5 to TRBJ1-6, with a possible D match to TRBD1 (6 bases). V shed 2 bases and J shed 7 bases, with 15 bases lying between them. CDR3 length equals 16 residues. The germline gives CDR1 MNHEY, CDR2 SVGAGI. CDR3 nucleotides: TGTGCCAGCAGTTACATGACAGGACTAGGGAATTCACCCCTCCACTTT. Protein product: CASSYMTGLGNSPLHF.

The rearrangement links TRBV7-8 to TRBJ1-2; 8 bases fit TRBD1. Germline CDR1 and CDR2: SGHVS and FQNEAQ. This CDR3 has 14 residues. The V and J ends lost 5 bases and 7 bases, in that order; junction bases with no gene match: 9. The DNA for the CDR3 is TGTGCCAGCAGCAAACCGAGGACAGGGTCTGGCTACACCTTC. Its translation is CASSKPRTGSGYTF.

The chain joins TRBV15 to TRBJ2-2; D is possibly TRBD2 (5 bases). CDR3 length equals 15 residues. The V gene's germline CDR1 is LNHNV and CDR2 YYDKDF (reference sequence). V was trimmed by 5 bases and J by 0 bases, leaving 10 bases between them. The CDR3 spells CATSAGGPNTGELFF. Here the CDR3 DNA reads TGTGCCACCAGCGCGGGTGGCCCGAACACCGGGGAGCTGTTTTTT.

This clone was counted between two and nine times. The rearrangement uses TRBV19 and TRBJ2-7; TRBD2 matches 9 bases. CDR3 length equals 14 residues. Losses at the gene ends were 2 bases for V and 3 bases for J; bases not matched to a gene: 2. The V gene's germline CDR1 is LNHDA and CDR2 SQIVND (reference sequence). CDR3 sequence reads: CASSILSGGYEQYF. The CDR3 DNA is TGTGCCAGTAGTATACTTAGCGGGGGCTACGAGCAGTACTTC.

This chain joins TRBV7-8 and TRBJ1-6, with 12 nucleotides matching TRBD1. The CDR3 length is 19 residues. The germline V gene encodes CDR1 SGHVS and CDR2 FQNEAQ. V lost 2 bases, J lost 0 bases, and 5 bases stayed unmatched. CDR3 amino acids: CASSLRPGQGASYNSPLHF. For the CDR3, the DNA is TGTGCCAGCAGCTTAAGACCGGGACAGGGGGCCTCCTATAATTCACCCCTCCACTTT.

The chain recombines TRBV28 with TRBJ2-3; TRBD1 aligns across 9 bases. This CDR3 contains 15 residues. J gave up 3 bases and V 6 bases, and 7 bases lay outside the gene matches. Looked up from germline, CDR1 is MDHEN and CDR2 is SYDVKM. The CDR3 here is CASRTTGGGTDTQYF. CDR3 DNA: TGTGCCAGCAGGACGACAGGGGGGGGGACAGATACGCAGTATTTT.